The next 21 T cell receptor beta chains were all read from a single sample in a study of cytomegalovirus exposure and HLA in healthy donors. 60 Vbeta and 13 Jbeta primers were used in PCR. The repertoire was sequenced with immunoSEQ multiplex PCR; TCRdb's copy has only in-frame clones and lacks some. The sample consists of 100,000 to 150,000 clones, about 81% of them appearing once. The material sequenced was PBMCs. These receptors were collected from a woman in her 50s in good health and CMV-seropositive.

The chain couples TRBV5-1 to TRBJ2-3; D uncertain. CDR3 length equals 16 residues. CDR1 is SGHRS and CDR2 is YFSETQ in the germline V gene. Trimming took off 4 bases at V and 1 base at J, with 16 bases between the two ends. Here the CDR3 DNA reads TGCGCCAGCAGCCTCGTAGCCCTACCTCGCACAGATACGCAGTATTTT. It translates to CASSLVALPRTDTQYF.

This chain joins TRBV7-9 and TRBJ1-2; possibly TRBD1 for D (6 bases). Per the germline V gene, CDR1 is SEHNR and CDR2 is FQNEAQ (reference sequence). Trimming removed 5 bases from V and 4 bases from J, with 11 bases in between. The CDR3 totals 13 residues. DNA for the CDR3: TGTGCCAGCAGCATACAGGGTGCCTATGGCTACACCTTC. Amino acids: CASSIQGAYGYTF.

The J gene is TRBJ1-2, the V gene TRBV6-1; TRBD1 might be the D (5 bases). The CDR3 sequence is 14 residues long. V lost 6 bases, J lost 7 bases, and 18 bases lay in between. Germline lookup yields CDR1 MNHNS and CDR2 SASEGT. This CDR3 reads CASSLARGSAGYTF. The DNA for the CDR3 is TGTGCCAGCAGCCTCGCCCGGGGGAGCGCTGGCTACACCTTC.

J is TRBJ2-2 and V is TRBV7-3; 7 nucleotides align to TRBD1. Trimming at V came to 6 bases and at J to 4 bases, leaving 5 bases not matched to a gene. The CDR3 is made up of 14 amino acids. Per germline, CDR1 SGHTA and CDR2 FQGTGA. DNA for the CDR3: TGTGCCAGCAGACCGGGACAGTCCACCGGGGAGCTGTTTTTT. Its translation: CASRPGQSTGELFF.

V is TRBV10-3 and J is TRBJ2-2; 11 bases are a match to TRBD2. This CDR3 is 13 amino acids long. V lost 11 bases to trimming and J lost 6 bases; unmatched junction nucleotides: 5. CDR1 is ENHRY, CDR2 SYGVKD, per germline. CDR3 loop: CAYSGRAAGELFF. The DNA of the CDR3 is TGTGCCTATAGCGGGAGGGCGGCCGGGGAGCTGTTTTTT.

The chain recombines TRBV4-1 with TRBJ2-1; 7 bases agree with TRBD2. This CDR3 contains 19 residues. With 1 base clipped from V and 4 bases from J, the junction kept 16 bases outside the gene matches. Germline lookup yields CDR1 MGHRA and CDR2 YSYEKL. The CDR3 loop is CASSQGSGGTAGGYNEQFF. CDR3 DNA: TGCGCCAGCAGCCAAGGATCGGGGGGAACAGCGGGTGGTTACAATGAGCAGTTCTTC.

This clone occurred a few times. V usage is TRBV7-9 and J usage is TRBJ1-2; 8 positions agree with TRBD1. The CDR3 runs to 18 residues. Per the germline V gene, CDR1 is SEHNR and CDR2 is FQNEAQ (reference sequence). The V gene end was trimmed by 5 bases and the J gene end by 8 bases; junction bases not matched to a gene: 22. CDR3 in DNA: TGTGCCAGCAGCCTATATGTGACAGGGGTGAGCGCGTTACGGGGCTACACCTTC. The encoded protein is CASSLYVTGVSALRGYTF. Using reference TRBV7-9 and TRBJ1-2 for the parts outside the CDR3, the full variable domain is DTGVSQNPRHKITKRGQNVTFRCDPISEHNRLYWYRQTLGQGPEFLTYFQNEAQLEKSRLLSDRFSAERPKGSFSTLEIQRTEQGDSAMYLCASSLYVTGVSALRGYTFGSGTRLTVV.

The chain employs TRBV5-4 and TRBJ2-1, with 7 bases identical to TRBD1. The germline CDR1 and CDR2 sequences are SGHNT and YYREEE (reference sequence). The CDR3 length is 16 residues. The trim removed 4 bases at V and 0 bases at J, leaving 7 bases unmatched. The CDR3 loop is CASSTGTASSYNEQFF. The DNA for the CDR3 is TGTGCCAGCAGCACCGGGACAGCGAGCTCCTACAATGAGCAGTTCTTC.

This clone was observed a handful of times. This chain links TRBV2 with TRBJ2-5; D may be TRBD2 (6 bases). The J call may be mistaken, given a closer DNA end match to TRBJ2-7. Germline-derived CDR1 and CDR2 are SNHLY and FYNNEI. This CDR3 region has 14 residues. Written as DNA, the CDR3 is TGTGCCAGCACCCCGGACGGGAGCACCTACGAGCAGTACTTC. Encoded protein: CASTPDGSTYEQYF.

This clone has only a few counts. The CDR3, as DNA: TGTGCCAGCAGCTTGGACAGCTCAGAGACCCAGTACTTC. Its protein product is CASSLDSSETQYF. The chain carries TRBV5-6 and TRBJ2-5, with no clear D. The germline V gene encodes CDR1 SGHDT and CDR2 YYEEEE. The CDR3 is made up of 13 amino acids. V lost 0 bases and J lost 4, with 7 bases in between.

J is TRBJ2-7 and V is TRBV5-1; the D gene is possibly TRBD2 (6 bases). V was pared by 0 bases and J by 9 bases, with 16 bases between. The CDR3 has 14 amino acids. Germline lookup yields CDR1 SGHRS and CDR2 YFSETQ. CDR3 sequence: CASSLELAEKRQYF. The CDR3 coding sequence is TGCGCCAGCAGCTTGGAACTAGCTGAGAAACGGCAGTACTTC.

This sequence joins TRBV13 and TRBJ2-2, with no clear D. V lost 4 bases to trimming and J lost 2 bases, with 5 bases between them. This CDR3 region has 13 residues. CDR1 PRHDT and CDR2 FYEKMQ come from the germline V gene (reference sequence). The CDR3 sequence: CASSCVNTGELFF. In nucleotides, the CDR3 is TGTGCCAGCAGCTGCGTCAACACCGGGGAGCTGTTTTTT.

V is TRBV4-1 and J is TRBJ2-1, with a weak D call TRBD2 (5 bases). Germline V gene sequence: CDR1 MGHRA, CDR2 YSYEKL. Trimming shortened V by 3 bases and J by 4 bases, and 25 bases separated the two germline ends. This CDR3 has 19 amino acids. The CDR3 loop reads CASSQHWSGPWGSYNEQFF. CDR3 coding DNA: TGCGCCAGCAGCCAGCATTGGAGCGGACCCTGGGGATCGTACAATGAGCAGTTCTTC.

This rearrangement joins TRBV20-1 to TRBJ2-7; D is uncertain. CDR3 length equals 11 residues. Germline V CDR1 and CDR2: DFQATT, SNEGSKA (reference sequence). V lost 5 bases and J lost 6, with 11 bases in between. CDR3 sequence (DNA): TGCAGTGCTCCTCTGCGAGGCGAGCAGTACTTC. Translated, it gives CSAPLRGEQYF.

The CDR3 bases are TGTGCCAGCAGCTTAGTGGGGACAGGGGGTAAAAAACTGTTTTTT. Translation gives CASSLVGTGGKKLFF. The chain uses TRBV7-2 and TRBJ1-4; TRBD1 matches 11 bases. The length of the CDR3 is 15 residues. Trimming took 1 base from V and 9 from J; bases not matched to a gene: 4. Germline-derived CDR1 and CDR2 are SGHTA and FQGNSA.

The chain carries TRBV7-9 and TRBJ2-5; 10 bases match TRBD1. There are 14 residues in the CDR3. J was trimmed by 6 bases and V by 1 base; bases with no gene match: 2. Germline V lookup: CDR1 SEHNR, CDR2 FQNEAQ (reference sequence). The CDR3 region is CASSLGTGGKTQYF. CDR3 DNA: TGTGCCAGCAGCTTAGGGACAGGGGGAAAGACCCAGTACTTC. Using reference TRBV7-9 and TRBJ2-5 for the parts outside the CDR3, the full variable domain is DTGVSQNPRHKITKRGQNVTFRCDPISEHNRLYWYRQTLGQGPEFLTYFQNEAQLEKSRLLSDRFSAERPKGSFSTLEIQRTEQGDSAMYLCASSLGTGGKTQYFGPGTRLLVL.

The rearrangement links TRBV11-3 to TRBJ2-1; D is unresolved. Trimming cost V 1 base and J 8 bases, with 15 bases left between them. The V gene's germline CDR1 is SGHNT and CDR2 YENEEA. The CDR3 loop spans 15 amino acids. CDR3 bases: TGTGCCAGCAGCTTAGTCCCCGATACACGGGATGAGCAGTTCTTC. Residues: CASSLVPDTRDEQFF.

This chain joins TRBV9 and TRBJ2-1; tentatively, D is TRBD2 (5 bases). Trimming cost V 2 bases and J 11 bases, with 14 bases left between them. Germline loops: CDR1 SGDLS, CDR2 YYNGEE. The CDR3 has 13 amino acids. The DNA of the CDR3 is TGTGCCAGCAGCGTTACGAGGGATGGGAAGCAGTTCTTC. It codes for CASSVTRDGKQFF.

The CDR3 sequence is CASSAGPGGRGEKLFF. The CDR3 DNA follows: TGCGCCAGCAGCGCCGGTCCAGGAGGGAGAGGTGAAAAACTGTTTTTT. The V gene is TRBV5-1, the J gene TRBJ1-4; D uncertain. This CDR3 contains 16 residues. V was pared by 4 bases and J by 7 bases, with 20 bases between. Per germline, CDR1 SGHRS and CDR2 YFSETQ.

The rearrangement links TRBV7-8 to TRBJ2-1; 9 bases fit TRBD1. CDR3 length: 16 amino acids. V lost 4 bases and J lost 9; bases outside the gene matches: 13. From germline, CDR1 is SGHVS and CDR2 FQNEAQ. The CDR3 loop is CASSSANRGLFTEQFF. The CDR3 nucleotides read TGTGCCAGCAGCTCGGCGAACAGGGGGCTTTTCACTGAGCAGTTCTTC.

The CDR3 region is CASSAPYEQYF. The CDR3 coding sequence is TGTGCCAGCAGCGCGCCTTACGAGCAGTACTTC. The chain links TRBV7-9 to TRBJ2-7; no definite D call. Trimming stripped 5 bases from V and 4 bases from J, with 6 bases between. The CDR3 loop spans 11 amino acids. CDR1 is SEHNR, CDR2 FQNEAQ, per germline (reference sequence).